These 25 T cell receptor beta chains originate from one sample sequenced in a study of T cells in Graves' hyperthyroidism and ophthalmopathy. The source material, RNA transcripts, was used to amplify TCR beta CDR3 regions. In the first-round RT-PCR of the TCR CDR3, the HTBI primer set was used. Each CDR3 protein gets one entry after TCRdb re-called the multiplex PCR reads with MiXCR. The sample has about 130,000 distinct CDR3 sequences; roughly a fifth are singletons. The sample was blood. The receptors were sampled from a woman between 45 and 65 years old with Graves' hyperthyroidism that later progressed to Graves' ophthalmopathy.

At least ten counts were recorded for this clonotype. This chain's CDR3 is CAYARGFNTEAFF. In DNA form, the CDR3 reads TGTGCCTATGCCAGGGGATTTAACACTGAAGCTTTCTTT. The rearrangement links TRBV30 to TRBJ1-1, with D perhaps matching TRBD1 (6 bases). Looked up from germline, CDR1 is GTSNPN and CDR2 is SVGIG (reference sequence). CDR3 length equals 13 residues. Trimming cost V 7 bases and J 2 bases, with 14 bases left between them.

Many counts were recorded for this clonotype. V and J are TRBV4-1 and TRBJ2-7, with D possibly TRBD2 on 6 matching bases. The CDR3 is made up of 13 amino acids. Trimming left V 4 bases short and J 2 bases short, with 9 bases between. CDR1 is MGHRA, CDR2 YSYEKL, per germline. The CDR3 sequence is CASSPTRTYEQYF. Written as DNA, the CDR3 is TGCGCCAGCAGCCCGACTAGAACCTACGAGCAGTACTTC.

The rearrangement links TRBV5-1 to TRBJ2-7; 7 positions match TRBD1. The germline V gene has CDR1 SGHRS and CDR2 YFSETQ. Unmatched junction bases numbered 7, after V lost 7 bases and J lost 3 bases. The CDR3 has 13 amino acids. CDR3 nucleotide sequence: TGCGCCAGCGGGCAGGGGGAGCTCTACGAGCAGTACTTC. This sequence encodes CASGQGELYEQYF.

There are a few counts of this clonotype. V gene TRBV10-1 combines with J gene TRBJ2-1, with D perhaps TRBD1 (5 bases). Germline values: CDR1 WNHNN, CDR2 SYGVQD (reference sequence). The CDR3 runs 14 residues. V shed 4 bases and J shed 1 base, with 8 bases lying between them. In nucleotides, the CDR3 is TGCGCCAGCAGTGCGAAGGGGTCCTACAATGAGCAGTTCTTC. Translation gives CASSAKGSYNEQFF.

This clonotype was counted ten times or more. The rearrangement joins TRBV7-2 to TRBJ2-5, with D perhaps matching TRBD2 (6 bases). Trimming pared 1 base from V and 4 bases from J, leaving 16 bases between. Per germline, CDR1 SGHTA and CDR2 FQGNSA. The CDR3 totals 16 residues. As DNA, the CDR3 is TGTGCCAGCAGCTTAGATCGGCGGGGTCGTCGAGAGACCCAGTACTTC. This gives the protein CASSLDRRGRRETQYF.

The sample holds many counts of this clonotype. Here the CDR3 DNA reads TGTGCCAGCAGTTACGCAGTCTCCAGCACTGAAGCTTTCTTT. Amino acids: CASSYAVSSTEAFF. The J gene is TRBJ1-1, the V gene TRBV6-5; D call uncertain. Germline V CDR1 and CDR2: MNHEY, SVGAGI. V was shortened by 2 bases and J by 4 bases, with 11 bases between the two germline ends. The length of the CDR3 is 14 residues.

This clonotype has at least ten counts. The chain recombines TRBV28 with TRBJ1-1, with D unclear. The length of the CDR3 is 18 residues. Germline CDR1 and CDR2: MDHEN and SYDVKM. The ends were cut back, 5 bases at V and 1 base at J, with 23 bases in the middle. The DNA of the CDR3 is TGTGCCAGCAGTCTCCCGAACTTGGGCCTCTCAGCGAACACTGAAGCTTTCTTT. This gives the protein CASSLPNLGLSANTEAFF.

The table lists this clonotype with many counts. The J gene is TRBJ2-1, the V gene TRBV5-1; TRBD1 might be the D (6 bases). The CDR3 sequence is 15 residues long. CDR1 is SGHRS and CDR2 is YFSETQ in the germline V gene. Between the trimmed V and J ends, which lost 2 bases and 8 bases, there was a span of 17 bases. This CDR3 reads CASSFQTTGNDEQFF. CDR3 in DNA: TGCGCCAGCAGCTTCCAGACGACAGGTAACGATGAGCAGTTCTTC.

This clonotype was found many times. The rearrangement joins TRBV6-1 to TRBJ1-2, with D unresolved. The CDR3 contains 13 residues. V lost 5 bases and J 8 bases, leaving 15 bases between the germline ends. Germline values: CDR1 MNHNS, CDR2 SASEGT. CDR3 amino acids: CASSYAPLEGYTF. For the CDR3, the DNA is TGTGCCAGCAGTTACGCACCGCTGGAAGGCTACACCTTC.

In its sample, this clonotype was seen many times. The chain carries TRBV20-1 and TRBJ1-6, with D possibly being TRBD1 (6 bases). Germline V gene data show CDR1 as DFQATT and CDR2 as SNEGSKA (reference sequence). The CDR3 has 14 residues. The V gene lost 3 bases and the J gene lost 6 bases, with 12 bases spanning the gap. Here the CDR3 reads CSARGGQINSPLHF. CDR3 in DNA: TGCAGTGCTAGGGGCGGACAGATTAATTCACCCCTCCACTTT.

The chain joins TRBV6-5 to TRBJ2-7, with TRBD1 matching 8 bases. J gave up 1 base and V 1 base, and 3 bases lay outside the gene matches. Germline V CDR1 and CDR2: MNHEY, SVGAGI. This CDR3 spans 15 amino acids. Here the CDR3 reads CASSYYGQGSYEQYF. The DNA of the CDR3 is TGTGCCAGCAGTTACTACGGACAGGGTTCCTACGAGCAGTACTTC.

This chain joins TRBV10-2 and TRBJ2-2; D is possibly TRBD1 or TRBD2 (8 bases each). Germline V CDR1 and CDR2: WSHSY, SAAADI. CDR3 size: 15 residues. The V end was cut by 1 base, the J end by 7 bases, with 13 bases between. CDR3 sequence reads: CASSELAGQVGELFF. The CDR3 DNA is TGCGCCAGCAGTGAGTTAGCGGGACAGGTCGGGGAGCTGTTTTTT.

The table lists this clonotype with many counts. The chain carries TRBV18 and TRBJ2-3, with D perhaps matching TRBD2 (6 bases). Trimming left V 0 bases short and J 6 bases short, with 13 bases between. The length of the CDR3 is 15 residues. Germline V CDR1 and CDR2: KGHSH, LQKENI. CDR3 bases: TGTGCCAGCTCACCACCGTCCCGGGCGGGGGATACGCAGTATTTT. Its protein is CASSPPSRAGDTQYF.

This clonotype was found many times. The CDR3 DNA reads TGTGCCAGCAGCCGTGAGGACAGGAGGCCCACTGAAGCTTTCTTT. Translating it yields CASSREDRRPTEAFF. This sequence joins TRBV12-3 or TRBV12-4 and TRBJ1-1, with TRBD1 identical over 7 bases. The CDR3 totals 15 residues. Trimming cost V 6 bases and J 4 bases; bases outside gene matches: 11.

The chain couples TRBV5-1 to TRBJ2-7; D remains unclear. The V gene's germline CDR1 is SGHRS and CDR2 YFSETQ. The CDR3 extends over 15 amino acids. Trimming took off 3 bases at V and 2 bases at J, with 15 bases between the two ends. DNA of the CDR3: TGCGCCAGCAGCTCCCCCCCGGGTTCCCCCTACGAGCAGTACTTC. The encoded protein is CASSSPPGSPYEQYF.

The V gene is TRBV12-3 or TRBV12-4, the J gene TRBJ2-2; TRBD2 aligns across 11 bases. The CDR3 covers 16 residues. Trimming took 4 bases from V and 7 from J; bases not matched to a gene: 8. The CDR3 loop is CASSYIAGGGNGELFF. In DNA, the CDR3 is TGTGCCAGCAGTTATATAGCGGGAGGGGGTAACGGGGAGCTGTTTTTT.

This clonotype was seen ten or more times. The chain carries TRBV11-2 and TRBJ1-3; D unclear. This CDR3 has 15 residues. The germline CDR1 and CDR2 sequences are SGHAT and FQNNGV. Trimming took 5 bases from V and 1 from J, leaving 12 bases between them. CDR3 loop: CASSPLTFSGNTIYF. The CDR3, as DNA: TGTGCCAGCAGCCCGCTAACGTTTTCTGGAAACACCATATATTTT.

This clonotype showed up many times. V gene TRBV28 combines with J gene TRBJ1-1; 10 bases fit TRBD1. The CDR3 sequence is 15 residues long. CDR1 is MDHEN and CDR2 is SYDVKM in the germline V gene. V lost 3 bases to trimming and J lost 1 base; unmatched junction nucleotides: 2. The CDR3 region has the DNA TGTGCCAGCAGTTTCGGACAGGGGGGGAACACTGAAGCTTTCTTT. Protein: CASSFGQGGNTEAFF.

This clonotype was seen at least ten times. The chain carries TRBV20-1 and TRBJ1-2; D is ambiguous. CDR1 is DFQATT, CDR2 SNEGSKA, per germline (reference sequence). CDR3 length: 16 amino acids. V was shortened by 0 bases and J by 3 bases, with 17 bases between the two germline ends. For the CDR3, the DNA is TGCAGTGCTAGAGACCCGGGTAATACGCGGGACTATGGCTACACCTTC. Its protein is CSARDPGNTRDYGYTF.

To note about this clonotype: Sequence at one end of the junction differs from germline and may be a read error. The chain employs TRBV7-9 and TRBJ2-2, with D tentatively TRBD2 (5 bases). This CDR3 has 14 residues. Germline V gives CDR1 SEHNR, CDR2 FQNEAQ (reference sequence). The CDR3 loop is CASTGRVNTGELFF. In nucleotides, the CDR3 is TGTGCCAGTACTGGACGGGTGAACACCGGGGAGCTGTTCTTT.

This clonotype has only one observation. A junction end diverges from the germline sequence, so it may reflect a read error. V gene TRBV13 combines with J gene TRBJ2-7; D may be TRBD1 or TRBD2 (5 bases each). CDR1 PRHDT and CDR2 FYEKMQ come from the germline V gene (reference sequence). The CDR3 is 14 residues long. The chain's CDR3 is CAGSPRDGSYEQYF. CDR3 coding DNA: TGTGCCGGCAGCCCCCGGGACGGAAGCTACGAGCAGTACTTC.

This clonotype was detected ten times or more. The J gene is TRBJ2-1, the V gene TRBV11-2; D perhaps matches TRBD2 (5 bases). CDR1 and CDR2 from the germline V gene are SGHAT and FQNNGV. CDR3 length equals 11 residues. V gave up 6 bases and J gave up 10 bases, with 10 bases separating them. The CDR3 DNA is TGTGCCAGCAGGTTTAGCGTCGAGCAGTTCTTC. It specifies CASRFSVEQFF. Together with reference TRBV11-2 and TRBJ2-1, the CDR3 gives the full variable domain: EAGVAQSPRYKIIEKRQSVAFWCNPISGHATLYWYQQILGQGPKLLIQFQNNGVVDDSQLPKDRFSAERLKGVDSTLKIQPAKLEDSAVYLCASRFSVEQFFGPGTRLTVL.

The rearrangement joins TRBV7-3 to TRBJ2-1; 8 bases fit TRBD2. The length of the CDR3 is 17 residues. Losses at the gene ends were 1 base for V and 4 bases for J; bases not matched to a gene: 9. Per germline, CDR1 SGHTA and CDR2 FQGTGA. The CDR3 bases are TGTGCCAGCAGCTTAAGGGGCTCAGCGGGGGCTTACAATGAGCAGTTCTTC. Its protein is CASSLRGSAGAYNEQFF.

This clonotype has a count of ten or more. The rearrangement joins TRBV9 to TRBJ2-2; D may be TRBD1 or TRBD2 (6 bases each). Deletions cut 3 bases from V and 6 bases from J, with 18 bases between. The CDR3 is made up of 16 amino acids. Germline V CDR1 and CDR2: SGDLS, YYNGEE. The CDR3 sequence is CASSEGGALLAGELFF. DNA for the CDR3: TGTGCCAGCAGCGAGGGGGGAGCACTTCTCGCCGGGGAGCTGTTTTTT.

This clonotype was detected ten times or more. In DNA, the CDR3 is TGTGCCAGCAGGGTATTGGGTGGCTACACCTTC. Its translation: CASRVLGGYTF. The chain combines TRBV28 with TRBJ1-2; D uncertain. Per germline, CDR1 MDHEN and CDR2 SYDVKM. Deletions cut 6 bases from V and 7 bases from J, with 9 bases between. The CDR3 length is 11 residues.